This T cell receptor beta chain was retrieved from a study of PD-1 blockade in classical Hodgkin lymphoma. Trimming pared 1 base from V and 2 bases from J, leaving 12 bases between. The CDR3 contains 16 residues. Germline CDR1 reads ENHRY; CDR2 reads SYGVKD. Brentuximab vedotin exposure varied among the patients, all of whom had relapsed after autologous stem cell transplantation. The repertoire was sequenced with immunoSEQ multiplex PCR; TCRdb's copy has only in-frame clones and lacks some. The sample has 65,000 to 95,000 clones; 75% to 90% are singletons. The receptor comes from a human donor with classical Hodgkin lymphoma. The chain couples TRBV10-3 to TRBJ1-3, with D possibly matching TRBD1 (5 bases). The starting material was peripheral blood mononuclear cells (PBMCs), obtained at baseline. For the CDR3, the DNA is TGTGCCATCAGTGAGTACGGGGGATTCACTGGAAACACCATATATTTT. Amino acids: CAISEYGGFTGNTIYF.